In this sample, the clone carrying this T cell receptor beta chain turned up many times. Its specificity is not known. Time point described: patch test 2, 6 weeks after DPC sensitization. Treatment indicated: therapeutic diphenylcyclopropenone sensitization with weekly scalp DPC. Patients had alopecia, were aged 18 to 70, and were not pregnant. The data stem from a study of human T cells and chemical hapten exposure. For the study at large: Scalp application of diphenylcyclopropenone was performed weekly in patients across the entire approximately 23-week study. Study-level findings and limits: Relative to controls, expanded TCRs formed significantly more large CDR3 similarity clusters.

Each CDR3 protein gets one entry after TCRdb re-called the RACE reads with MiXCR. The sample has about 69,000 distinct CDR3 sequences, over 9% seen once. Sequenced material: whole blood, taken in connection with sensitization to the hapten diphenylcyclopropenone (DPC). The TCR originated in a woman in her fifties or sixties with alopecia areata. Some clones in this sample may be carry-over from other donors' samples.

As DNA, the CDR3 is TGTGCCAGCAGCTTCCTCCGGACTCCCGGCGTTGGGGCCCAGTACTTC. Amino acids: CASSFLRTPGVGAQYF. This chain connects TRBV7-8 to TRBJ2-5; maybe TRBD2 (5 bases). There are 16 residues in the CDR3. Deletions cut 3 bases from V and 9 bases from J, with 23 bases between. The V gene's germline CDR1 is SGHVS and CDR2 FQNEAQ.